This T cell receptor beta chain was sequenced in a study of blood T cell repertoires in COVID-19 (dated by TCRdb to 2020 to 2022). Study-wide context: Samples from collaborators originated in the United States, Italy and Spain and spanned both the acute and convalescent phases of COVID-19. Where available, HLA class I and class II types were taken from metadata supplied by the sample provider and were not determined by assay-based typing. The repertoires were released in a freely available public database intended as a resource for research on the immune response to SARS-CoV-2. Sample metadata almost always included a de-identified subject ID, COVID-19 status, age in years and sex. The prospective study material was composed of cDNA or gDNA derived from T cells, B-cell-depleted T cells, or PBMCs. Deeply sampled blood TCRbeta repertoires from subjects exposed to, actively infected with, or recovered from COVID-19 were included in the dataset. Samples were obtained from the ongoing ImmuneRACE study (first 160 participants) and from some 1,200 subjects provided by 6 global collaborators.

Overall results and qualifications from the work: The amount of clinical and demographic metadata varied by source and participant and was provided uncurated.

TCRbeta CDR3 regions were amplified from genomic DNA by means of the immunoSEQ Assay, a bias-controlled multiplex PCR. Per the original workflow: The number of nucleated cells in each sample was estimated from the amplification of reference gene primers within the assay. To quantify the absolute abundance of each unique TCRbeta CDR3 rearrangement, sequence reads were collapsed and filtered. For each sample, productive Simpson clonality was calculated as the square root of Simpson's diversity index across productive rearrangements. The immuneACCESS repertoire file appears here via TCRdb, limited to in-frame rearrangements. These files lack a portion of the clones; in checked studies, under half of the deficit traces to unresolved V genes, and the cause of the others is not known. V and J calls and clone size are those listed in that table; D and trimming were worked out from the DNA. In this sample the table shows about 96,000 clones, roughly 89% of which occur a single time. The top ten clones comprise roughly 4.2% of the sample.

V is cut by 4 bases and J by 5 bases, and the space between the germline ends is 21 bases. Per the germline V gene, SGHRS is the CDR1 and YFSETQ is the CDR2. The CDR3 sequence holds 16 residues, the cysteine and phenylalanine included. The kept DNA is CDR3 alone, 48 bases in frame from the first base. In Seattle, one collaborating source enrolled patients while the infection was active and tracked those patients longitudinally over the course of disease. Whole blood was collected in K2EDTA tubes by collaborating institutions according to the institutions' own protocols. For TCRbeta analysis, collaborators shipped samples as frozen whole blood, isolated PBMCs, or DNA extracted from either of those sample types. Concerning this clone itself: Its antigen is still unknown. The sample holds no much larger clone one base away, and base qualities are not on file.

The chain links TRBV5-1 with TRBJ1-1; there is no confident call for the D gene. This TCR was sampled from a human donor with COVID-19, enrolled during active disease. The donor label of this sample is uncertain. The sample was peripheral blood. The CDR3 is CASSPSGSPGGTEAFF. The nucleotide sequence reads TGCGCCAGCAGCCCGTCCGGGTCACCGGGTGGTACTGAAGCTTTCTTT.